This TCR beta chain was found in a study of cytomegalovirus exposure and HLA in healthy donors. It was with 60 Vbeta and 13 Jbeta primers that the PCR ran. Sequenced by immunoSEQ multiplex PCR; TCRdb stores in-frame clones only, minus some. The table has some 140,000 clones, under 80% seen once. Overall study results and limits: The Asian-associated ancestry cluster reportedly had fewer N-insertions than the 666-donor mean in a later analysis. In a later analysis, most CMV-associated TCR beta chains appeared HLA-restricted. Presence/absence analysis assumed near-uniform sequencing depth across donors. The study designated 164 TCR beta chains cytomegalovirus-associated.

Turning to this clone: Its cognate antigen is unknown.

The clonotype was recovered from a woman between 45 and 60 years old in good health and CMV-seropositive. Sequencing used PBMCs.

The DNA of the CDR3 is TGTGCCAGCAGAAGTAGCGGGGGGTTTAGCACAGATACGCAGTATTTT. Translated, it gives CASRSSGGFSTDTQYF. The chain links TRBV2 to TRBJ2-3; 10 nucleotides align to TRBD2. The CDR3 runs to 16 residues. V dropped 6 bases and J dropped 0; count of bases not matched to a gene: 6. Germline CDR1 is SNHLY and CDR2 is FYNNEI. The full variable domain, its missing parts supplied by reference TRBV2 and TRBJ2-3, is EPEVTQTPSHQVTQMGQEVILRCVPISNHLYFYWYRQILGQKVEFLVSFYNNEISEKSEIFDDQFSVERPDGSNFTLKIRSTKLEDSAMYFCASRSSGGFSTDTQYFGPGTRLTVL.